This record looks at one T cell receptor (beta chain) sequence and its context. Its cognate antigen is unknown. It was from around 20-30 mg of unsorted bulk tissue that RNA and DNA were co-extracted. The researchers produced TCR beta cDNA from approximately 540 ng total RNA with a constant-region primer. Libraries of TCR beta came from three nested multiplex PCR rounds with slightly modified ARM-PCR. TRBV1-TRBV30 forward and Cbeta reverse primers drove the first two roughly 10-cycle rounds. TCRdb redid the calling of the multiplex PCR reads with MiXCR, one entry per CDR3 protein. Of some 120,000 distinct CDR3 sequences in the sample, 60% to 70% were seen once. This sample stems from a study of tumor-infiltrating lymphocytes in primary liver carcinoma. On the study more broadly: Participating patients were men and women between 30 and 69 years old. The study, taken as a whole, reports: Merely some 8-25% of top clones spanned all five tumor regions.

The CDR3 is 16 residues long. Looked up from germline, CDR1 is MDHEN and CDR2 is SYDVKM. V lost 8 bases and J lost 2, with 19 bases in between. The TCR sequence derives from a woman aged 60-70 years with primary liver carcinoma and hepatitis B virus infection. The rearrangement joins TRBV28 to TRBJ1-5; TRBD1 is a possible D gene (6 bases). The sequencing sample was made of liver tumor tissue from sampling region 1. As to subset: tumor region T1, superior pole. The CDR3 DNA follows: TGTGCCAGCGAAGGTCGAGTCAGGGGAGGCAATCAGCCCCAGCATTTT. This translates into CASEGRVRGGNQPQHF.